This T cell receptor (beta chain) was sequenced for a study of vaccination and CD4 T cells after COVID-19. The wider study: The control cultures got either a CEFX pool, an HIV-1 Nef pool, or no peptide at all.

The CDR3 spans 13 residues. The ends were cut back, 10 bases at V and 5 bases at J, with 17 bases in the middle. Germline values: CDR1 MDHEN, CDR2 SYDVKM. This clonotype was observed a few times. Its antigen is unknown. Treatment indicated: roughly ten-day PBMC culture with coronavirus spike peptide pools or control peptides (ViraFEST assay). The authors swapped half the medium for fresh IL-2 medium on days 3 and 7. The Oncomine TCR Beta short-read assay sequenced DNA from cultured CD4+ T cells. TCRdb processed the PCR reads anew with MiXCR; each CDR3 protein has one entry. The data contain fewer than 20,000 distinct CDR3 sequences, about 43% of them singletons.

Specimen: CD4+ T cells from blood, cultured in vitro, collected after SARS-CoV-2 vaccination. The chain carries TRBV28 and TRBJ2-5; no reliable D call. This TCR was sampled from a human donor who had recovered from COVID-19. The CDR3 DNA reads TGTGCCACTAGTAGGGCGCGTCGGGAGACCCAGTACTTC. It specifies CATSRARRETQYF.